The 23 T cell receptor beta chains below all came from one sample that was sequenced in a study of shared clonotypes between healthy human individuals. Profiled with immunoSEQ multiplex PCR; TCRdb holds only in-frame clones, not every one. In the table there are 2 million to 3 million clones, 93% of which are singletons. Sequencing was carried out using naive CD4+ T cells from PBMCs. Subset indicated: CD45RA+ positively selected. All receptors derive from a man in his late teens or twenties in good health. Some clones in this sample may be carry-over from other donors' samples.

The chain uses TRBV6-5 and TRBJ1-5; D remains ambiguous. Germline CDR1 is MNHEY and CDR2 is SVGAGI. V was pared by 4 bases and J by 6 bases, with 19 bases between. The CDR3 covers 16 residues. The CDR3 region has the DNA TGTGCCAGCAGTTCGCGGACCATACGAGGAAGTCAGCCCCAGCATTTT. Amino acids: CASSSRTIRGSQPQHF.

The V call is TRBV2, the J call TRBJ2-7; D is perhaps TRBD1 (6 bases). The CDR3 runs 16 residues. The germline CDR1 and CDR2 sequences are SNHLY and FYNNEI. Trimming shortened V by 7 bases and J by 3 bases, and 22 bases separated the two germline ends. The CDR3 DNA reads TGTGCCAGCACCCCCGGGGACACCACAACCTACTACGAGCAGTACTTC. This gives the protein CASTPGDTTTYYEQYF.

This chain links TRBV11-3 with TRBJ2-5, with D possibly TRBD1 on 6 matching bases. Between the trimmed V and J ends, which lost 1 base and 5 bases, there was a span of 14 bases. This CDR3 has 15 residues. CDR1 SGHNT and CDR2 YENEEA come from the germline V gene. CDR3 sequence: CASSLVQGTHETQYF. CDR3 nucleotides: TGTGCCAGCAGCTTAGTACAGGGAACCCACGAGACCCAGTACTTC.

V usage is TRBV18 and J usage is TRBJ2-1; TRBD2 aligns across 11 bases. V lost 4 bases to trimming and J lost 3 bases; unmatched junction nucleotides: 2. Germline CDR1 reads KGHSH; CDR2 reads LQKENI. This CDR3 spans 15 amino acids. In DNA, the CDR3 is TGTGCCAGCTCACGAGGGACTAGCGGCTACAATGAGCAGTTCTTC. This sequence encodes CASSRGTSGYNEQFF.

V gene TRBV28 combines with J gene TRBJ2-1, with 7 bases that match TRBD2. Germline values: CDR1 MDHEN, CDR2 SYDVKM. V lost 3 bases to trimming and J lost 14 bases; unmatched junction nucleotides: 10. This CDR3 is built from 13 residues. The CDR3 DNA follows: TGTGCCAGCAGTTTCTCTCGACTAGCATTGAAGTTCTTC. Residues: CASSFSRLALKFF.

The chain employs TRBV27 and TRBJ2-1; 9 bases line up with TRBD1. Trimming cost V 5 bases and J 0 bases; bases outside gene matches: 8. Germline CDR1 is MNHEY and CDR2 is SMNVEV (reference sequence). The CDR3 has 17 residues. Here the CDR3 DNA reads TGTGCCAGCAGTCCCAGGGGGACAGGGATCTCCTACAATGAGCAGTTCTTC. Protein sequence: CASSPRGTGISYNEQFF.

This chain joins TRBV7-3 and TRBJ2-5; 14 positions agree with TRBD2. V shed 6 bases and J 2 bases; nucleotides not matched to a gene: 5. The V gene's germline CDR1 is SGHTA and CDR2 FQGTGA. The CDR3 is 16 residues long. CDR3 protein: CASRVGTSGSQETQYF. The CDR3, as DNA: TGTGCCAGCAGGGTAGGGACTAGCGGGAGTCAAGAGACCCAGTACTTC.

The J gene is TRBJ1-2, the V gene TRBV5-4; no clear D gene. The CDR3 length is 14 residues. Trimming removed 2 bases from V and 4 bases from J, with 12 bases in between. CDR1 is SGHNT, CDR2 YYREEE, per germline (reference sequence). CDR3 sequence: CASSLSAAIYGYTF. DNA of the CDR3: TGTGCCAGCAGCTTATCCGCAGCGATCTATGGCTACACCTTC.

The chain uses TRBV9 and TRBJ2-2; D may match TRBD1 or TRBD2 (5 bases each). This CDR3 comprises 16 residues. Germline values: CDR1 SGDLS, CDR2 YYNGEE. The V end was cut by 7 bases, the J end by 1 base, with 17 bases between. In DNA, the CDR3 is TGTGCCAGCGGGAGACAGACGGAATGGAACACCGGGGAGCTGTTTTTT. It specifies CASGRQTEWNTGELFF.

The chain's CDR3 is CASSLIQGDQETQYF. CDR3 DNA: TGTGCCAGCAGCTTAATTCAGGGGGACCAAGAGACCCAGTACTTC. The chain recombines TRBV7-3 with TRBJ2-5; 7 bases are shared with TRBD1. In germline, CDR1 is SGHTA, CDR2 FQGTGA. The length of the CDR3 is 15 residues. The junction had 2 bases not matched to a gene; V was cut back by 1 base and J by 0 bases.

This clone occurred once. Other nucleotide sequences in the sample specify the same CDR3. This chain connects TRBV10-3 to TRBJ2-3; 10 nucleotides line up with TRBD2. The V and J ends lost 6 bases and 1 base, in that order; junction bases with no gene match: 4. This CDR3 contains 15 residues. Germline V CDR1 and CDR2: ENHRY, SYGVKD. The CDR3, as DNA: TGTGCCATCAGCCCTGGACTAGCGGGCACAGATACGCAGTATTTT. It is translated as CAISPGLAGTDTQYF.

The sample holds one count of this clone. The chain links TRBV11-1 to TRBJ1-4; TRBD1 agrees at 7 bases. The CDR3 spans 16 residues. V shed 5 bases and J 8 bases; nucleotides not matched to a gene: 14. Germline-derived CDR1 and CDR2 are SGHAT and FQDESV (reference sequence). Written as DNA, the CDR3 is TGTGCCAGCAGCCCCCGTCGGACAGGACAAGGGGAAAAACTGTTTTTT. Translation: CASSPRRTGQGEKLFF.

This clone was seen once. This chain connects TRBV29-1 to TRBJ2-5; the match to TRBD2 covers 10 bases. The J call may be in error: the DNA end matches TRBJ2-7 better. This CDR3 contains 14 residues. Germline V gene sequence: CDR1 SQVTM, CDR2 ANQGSEA. In DNA form, the CDR3 reads TGCAGCGCCCGAACCGGGACTAGCGTCGACGAGCAGTACTTC. The encoded protein is CSARTGTSVDEQYF.

The V and J genes are TRBV11-2 and TRBJ2-7, with D tentatively TRBD1 (6 bases). V lost 4 bases, J lost 0 bases, and 19 bases lay in between. The CDR3 is 17 amino acids. Germline loops: CDR1 SGHAT, CDR2 FQNNGV. The CDR3 protein is CASSWTRDNLGSYEQYF. The DNA for the CDR3 is TGTGCCAGCAGCTGGACCCGGGACAACCTAGGCTCCTACGAGCAGTACTTC.

The chain carries TRBV28 and TRBJ1-1; no reliable D call. CDR1 is MDHEN, CDR2 SYDVKM, per germline. V was cut by 1 base and J by 6 bases, with 9 bases left in between. There are 13 residues in the CDR3. Written as DNA, the CDR3 is TGTGCCAGCAGTTTATTCGGGCAGGCTGAAGCTTTCTTT. This encodes CASSLFGQAEAFF.

To note about this clone: The sample has other DNA sequences that encode this CDR3 too. V is TRBV28 and J is TRBJ1-1; D call uncertain. This CDR3 is built from 12 residues. V lost 6 bases and J lost 1, with 6 bases in between. Germline CDR1 reads MDHEN; CDR2 reads SYDVKM. The CDR3 loop reads CASRVRNTEAFF. The DNA of the CDR3 is TGTGCCAGCAGGGTACGGAACACTGAAGCTTTCTTT.

The chain carries TRBV29-1 and TRBJ2-7, with D perhaps matching TRBD1 or TRBD2 (5 bases each). The CDR3 consists of 14 residues. Germline V CDR1 and CDR2: SQVTM, ANQGSEA. Trimming shortened V by 4 bases and J by 3 bases, and 16 bases separated the two germline ends. The CDR3 DNA reads as TGCAGCGTTGGAGCCATCGGGACCAACTACGAGCAGTACTTC. Its protein product is CSVGAIGTNYEQYF.

The chain uses TRBV28 and TRBJ2-6; either TRBD1 or TRBD2 may supply D (5 bases each). Trimming cost V 4 bases and J 0 bases, with 19 bases left between them. This CDR3 spans 19 amino acids. Germline V lookup: CDR1 MDHEN, CDR2 SYDVKM. The CDR3: CASSWGGWDPSSGANVLTF. CDR3 DNA sequence: TGTGCCAGCAGTTGGGGCGGGTGGGACCCATCCTCTGGGGCCAACGTCCTGACTTTC. The full variable domain, its missing parts supplied by reference TRBV28 and TRBJ2-6, is DVKVTQSSRYLVKRTGEKVFLECVQDMDHENMFWYRQDPGLGLRLIYFSYDVKMKEKGDIPEGYSVSREKKERFSLILESASTNQTSMYLCASSWGGWDPSSGANVLTFGAGSRLTVL.

Details on this clone: This same CDR3 is encoded by further DNA sequences in the sample. CDR3: CASSGAGGDTGELFF. DNA for the CDR3: TGCGCCAGCAGCGGGGCAGGGGGCGACACCGGGGAGCTGTTTTTT. The rearrangement links TRBV5-1 to TRBJ2-2; the match to TRBD1 covers 8 bases. V lost 4 bases and J lost 3; bases outside the gene matches: 5. Germline V gene data show CDR1 as SGHRS and CDR2 as YFSETQ. CDR3 length equals 15 residues.

The rearrangement joins TRBV4-2 to TRBJ2-7; D is possibly TRBD2 (5 bases). The V end was cut by 2 bases, the J end by 0 bases, with 11 bases between. Germline V lookup: CDR1 LGHNA, CDR2 YNFKEQ. This CDR3 contains 15 residues. CDR3 loop: CASSQLATNSYEQYF. The CDR3 coding sequence is TGTGCCAGCAGCCAACTTGCGACTAACTCCTACGAGCAGTACTTC.

The table lists this clone with a few counts. V gene TRBV7-9 combines with J gene TRBJ1-1; possible D gene TRBD1, 6 bases. In germline, CDR1 is SEHNR, CDR2 FQNEAQ (reference sequence). The CDR3 is 13 amino acids. With 4 bases removed from V and 6 bases from J, the gap between germline ends came to 12 bases. This chain's CDR3 is CASSYRDTSEAFF. The CDR3 DNA follows: TGTGCCAGCAGCTACCGGGACACATCTGAAGCTTTCTTT.

This clone turned up a few times. CDR3 protein: CASSQRTGDGQPQHF. In DNA, the CDR3 is TGTGCCAGCAGCCAAAGGACAGGGGACGGTCAGCCCCAGCATTTT. The gene calls are TRBV2 and TRBJ1-5; 9 bases are shared with TRBD1. The CDR3 contains 15 residues. From germline, CDR1 is SNHLY and CDR2 FYNNEI. Trimming cost V 6 bases and J 6 bases; bases outside gene matches: 9.

The chain recombines TRBV4-2 with TRBJ1-5, with D maybe TRBD1 (5 bases). The length of the CDR3 is 15 residues. Germline CDR1 and CDR2: LGHNA and YNFKEQ. Between the trimmed V and J ends, which lost 3 bases and 3 bases, there was a span of 12 bases. The CDR3 loop reads CASSQLEGTNQPQHF. CDR3 DNA sequence: TGTGCCAGCAGCCAGCTAGAGGGGACCAATCAGCCCCAGCATTTT.